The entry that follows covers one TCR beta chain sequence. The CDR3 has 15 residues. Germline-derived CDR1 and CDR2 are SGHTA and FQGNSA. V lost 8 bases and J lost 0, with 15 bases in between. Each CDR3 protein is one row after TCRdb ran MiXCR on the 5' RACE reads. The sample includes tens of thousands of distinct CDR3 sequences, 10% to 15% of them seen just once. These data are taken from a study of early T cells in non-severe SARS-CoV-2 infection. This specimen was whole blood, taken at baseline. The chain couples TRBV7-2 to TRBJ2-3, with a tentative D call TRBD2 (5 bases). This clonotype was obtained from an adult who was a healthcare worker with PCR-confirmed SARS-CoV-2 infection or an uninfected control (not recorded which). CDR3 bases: TGTGCCAGCGCGGGCTATCGGCAAAGCACAGATACGCAGTATTTT. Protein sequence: CASAGYRQSTDTQYF. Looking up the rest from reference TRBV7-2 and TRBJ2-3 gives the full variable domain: GAGVSQSPSNKVTEKGKDVELRCDPISGHTALYWYRQSLGQGLEFLIYFQGNSAPDKSGLPSDRFSAERTGGSVSTLTIQRTQQEDSAVYLCASAGYRQSTDTQYFGPGTRLTVL.